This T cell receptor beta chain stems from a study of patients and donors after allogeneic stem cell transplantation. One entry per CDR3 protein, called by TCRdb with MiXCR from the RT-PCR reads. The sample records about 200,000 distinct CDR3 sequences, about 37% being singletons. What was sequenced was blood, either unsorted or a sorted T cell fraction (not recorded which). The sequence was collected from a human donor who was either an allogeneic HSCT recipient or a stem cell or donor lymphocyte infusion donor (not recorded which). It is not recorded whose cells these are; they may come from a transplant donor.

The CDR3 protein is CASSRLDNEQFF. CDR3 DNA: TGTGCCAGCAGCCGACTAGACAATGAGCAGTTCTTC. The gene calls are TRBV12-3 or TRBV12-4 and TRBJ2-1, with D possibly TRBD2 on 6 matching bases. V was shortened by 6 bases and J by 5 bases, with 8 bases between the two germline ends. CDR3 length: 12 residues.